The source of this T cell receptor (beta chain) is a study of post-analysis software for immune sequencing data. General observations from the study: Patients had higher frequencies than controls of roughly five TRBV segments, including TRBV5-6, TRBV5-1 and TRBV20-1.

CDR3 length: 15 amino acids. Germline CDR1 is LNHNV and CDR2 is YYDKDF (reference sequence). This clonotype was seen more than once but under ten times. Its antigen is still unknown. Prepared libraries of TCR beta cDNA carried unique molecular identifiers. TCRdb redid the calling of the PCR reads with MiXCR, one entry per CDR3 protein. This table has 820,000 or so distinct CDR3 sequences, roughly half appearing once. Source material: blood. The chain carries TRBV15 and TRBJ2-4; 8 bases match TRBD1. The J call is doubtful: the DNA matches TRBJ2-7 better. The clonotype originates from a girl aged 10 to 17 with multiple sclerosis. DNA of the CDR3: TGTGCCACCAGCAGAGGCCAGGGGGCTATAGGCGAGCAGTACTTC. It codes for CATSRGQGAIGEQYF.